This TCR beta chain originates from a study of shared clonotypes between healthy human individuals. General study points: In the sorted subsets, rarefaction showed sequencing was incomplete despite large depth.

Concerning this clone: The target antigen is unknown.

From germline, CDR1 is SNHLY and CDR2 FYNNEI. There are 14 residues in the CDR3. V lost 6 bases and J 4 bases, leaving 12 bases between the germline ends. Data came from immunoSEQ multiplex PCR; TCRdb stores just in-frame clones and leaves some out. The sample has roughly 2,300,000 clones, around 92% seen once. This TCR was sampled from a man aged 18 to 29 in good health. Some clones in this sample may be carry-over from other donors' samples. What was sequenced was naive CD4+ T cells from PBMCs. Subset noted: CD45RA+ positively selected. The chain uses TRBV2 and TRBJ2-2; D remains ambiguous. CDR3 in amino acids: CASRSVRRTGELFF. CDR3 coding DNA: TGTGCCAGCAGGTCGGTGCGACGCACCGGGGAGCTGTTTTTT. Full variable domain (outside the CDR3, taken from reference TRBV2 and TRBJ2-2): EPEVTQTPSHQVTQMGQEVILRCVPISNHLYFYWYRQILGQKVEFLVSFYNNEISEKSEIFDDQFSVERPDGSNFTLKIRSTKLEDSAMYFCASRSVRRTGELFFGEGSRLTVL.